Presented here are 27 T cell receptor beta chains from one specimen sequenced in a study of spatial heterogeneity in lung cancer. MiXCR, run by TCRdb on the 5' RACE reads, gives a single entry per CDR3 protein. The sample holds 9,100 or so distinct CDR3 sequences; roughly 8% are singletons and the top ten take less than 35%. Specified time point: sample taken at primary tumor resection. TCRs were sequenced from unsorted whole RNA of tumor, nontumor lung or PBMC. The sequences come from PBMCs, collected at surgery. The receptors were sampled from a female donor with early-stage non-small cell lung cancer.

This clonotype was counted many times. The chain uses TRBV2 and TRBJ1-5; TRBD1 aligns across 9 bases. The J segment lost 9 bases and the V segment lost 4 bases, leaving 4 bases of the junction unmatched. This CDR3 has 13 residues. Germline-derived CDR1 and CDR2 are SNHLY and FYNNEI. The CDR3 protein is CASSAGTGRPQHF. In DNA, the CDR3 is TGTGCCAGCAGTGCCGGGACAGGGCGGCCCCAGCATTTT.

This clonotype was seen many times. V is TRBV19 and J is TRBJ2-1; D not resolved. V was shortened by 1 base and J by 1 base, with 8 bases between the two germline ends. The CDR3 extends over 15 amino acids. Germline CDR1 is LNHDA and CDR2 is SQIVND (reference sequence). Here the CDR3 reads CASSIGGGSYNEQFF. For the CDR3, the DNA is TGTGCCAGTAGTATAGGAGGTGGGTCCTACAATGAGCAGTTCTTC.

By share, this clonotype ranks as medium-sized (0.01 to 0.1%). This chain uses TRBV6-6 with TRBJ1-4, with TRBD1 as a possible D gene (6 bases). The CDR3 has 14 residues. Germline assignment: CDR1 MNHNY and CDR2 SVGAGI (reference sequence). Trimming pared 6 bases from V and 7 bases from J, leaving 15 bases between. CDR3 in DNA: TGTGCCAGCAGCCGTAGGGGGTTAGGTGAAAAACTGTTTTTT. It specifies CASSRRGLGEKLFF.

This clonotype was observed a handful of times. CDR3 protein: CASSLGQGHGADTQYF. The CDR3, as DNA: TGTGCCAGCAGCCTCGGACAGGGCCACGGGGCAGATACGCAGTATTTT. V usage is TRBV7-6 and J usage is TRBJ2-3, with 8 bases that match TRBD1. Trimming removed 5 bases from V and 4 bases from J; junction bases left unmatched: 11. The germline V gene encodes CDR1 SGHVS and CDR2 FNYEAQ. The CDR3 has 16 residues.

The chain couples TRBV4-2 to TRBJ2-7, with 12 bases fitting TRBD2. The CDR3 loop spans 15 amino acids. Germline lookup yields CDR1 LGHNA and CDR2 YNFKEQ. V trimming: 4 bases; J trimming: 4 bases; junction bases outside the gene matches: 5. The CDR3, as DNA: TGTGCCAGCAGCCGCAGACTAGCGGGGGAATACGAGCAGTACTTC. Its protein is CASSRRLAGEYEQYF.

With respect to this clonotype: Possible read error: a much larger clone is one base away. This rearrangement joins TRBV6-1 to TRBJ2-1, with no clear D. Germline V CDR1 and CDR2: MNHNS, SASEGT. This CDR3 contains 12 residues. Written as DNA, the CDR3 is TGTGCCAGCAGTCCTACTTACATTGAGCAGTTCTTC. Translation gives CASSPTYIEQFF.

The sample holds many counts of this clonotype. This sequence joins TRBV9 and TRBJ2-5; possibly TRBD1 for D (5 bases). Per the germline V gene, CDR1 is SGDLS and CDR2 is YYNGEE. The CDR3 is 15 residues long. The V and J ends lost 0 bases and 5 bases respectively, with 14 bases between them. CDR3 sequence reads: CASSVAQGGWETQYF. In DNA, the CDR3 is TGTGCCAGCAGCGTAGCTCAGGGTGGTTGGGAGACCCAGTACTTC. Full variable domain (rest looked up from reference TRBV9 and TRBJ2-5): DSGVTQTPKHLITATGQRVTLRCSPRSGDLSVYWYQQSLDQGLQFLIQYYNGEERAKGNILERFSAQQFPDLHSELNLSSLELGDSALYFCASSVAQGGWETQYFGPGTRLLVL.

This clonotype has just a few counts. The genes are TRBV9 and TRBJ2-1; D is unresolved. V gave up 0 bases and J gave up 2 bases, with 9 bases separating them. Looked up from germline, CDR1 is SGDLS and CDR2 is YYNGEE. The CDR3 consists of 15 residues. CDR3 coding DNA: TGTGCCAGCAGCGTAGTTGAGGTACCCTACAATGAGCAGTTCTTC. The encoded protein is CASSVVEVPYNEQFF.

This clonotype has at least ten counts. The rearrangement uses TRBV19 and TRBJ2-2; 7 bases align to TRBD1. The CDR3 loop spans 14 amino acids. CDR1 and CDR2 from the germline V gene are LNHDA and SQIVND (reference sequence). V lost 4 bases and J lost 3; bases outside the gene matches: 2. CDR3 nucleotides: TGTGCCAGTAGTACCGGGACAGACACCGGGGAGCTGTTTTTT. It yields the protein CASSTGTDTGELFF.

Only a few counts were recorded for this clonotype. The chain uses TRBV5-1 and TRBJ1-2; D is uncertain. The germline V gene has CDR1 SGHRS and CDR2 YFSETQ. The CDR3 is 13 residues long. The germline V and J ends were trimmed by 2 bases and 5 bases, with 10 bases remaining between them. This CDR3 reads CASSLTDSYGYTF. The CDR3 bases are TGCGCCAGCAGCTTAACGGATTCTTATGGCTACACCTTC.

By share, this clonotype counts as medium-sized (0.01 to 0.1%). The J gene is TRBJ2-7, the V gene TRBV29-1, with D perhaps TRBD1 or TRBD2 (5 bases each). Germline CDR1 is SQVTM and CDR2 is ANQGSEA. This CDR3 has 12 residues. V was trimmed by 6 bases and J by 4 bases, leaving 13 bases between them. The CDR3 loop is CSVGQGAYEQYF. The CDR3 bases are TGCAGCGTGGGGCAGGGAGCGTACGAGCAGTACTTC.

This clonotype is labeled as medium-sized. The junction differs from germline at one of its ends, possibly a read error. Here the CDR3 DNA reads TGTGCCAGCAGTTTTCAGACAGACCTCCTGGATTTC. Its protein is CASSFQTDLLDF. The chain recombines TRBV28 with TRBJ2-7, with a tentative D call TRBD1 (5 bases). The germline V gene encodes CDR1 MDHEN and CDR2 SYDVKM. The CDR3 runs to 12 residues.

This clonotype has a count of ten or more. The chain combines TRBV9 with TRBJ1-5; the D is unclear. Germline V gene lookup returns CDR1 SGDLS and CDR2 YYNGEE. V was shortened by 0 bases and J by 2 bases, with 9 bases between the two germline ends. This CDR3 has 15 residues. CDR3 DNA: TGTGCCAGCAGCGTAGAACCCAACGGCAATCAGCCCCAGCATTTT. Translating it yields CASSVEPNGNQPQHF. Supplemented by reference TRBV9 and TRBJ1-5, the full variable domain reads DSGVTQTPKHLITATGQRVTLRCSPRSGDLSVYWYQQSLDQGLQFLIQYYNGEERAKGNILERFSAQQFPDLHSELNLSSLELGDSALYFCASSVEPNGNQPQHFGDGTRLSIL.

This clonotype was recorded at least ten times. CDR3 DNA: TGTGCCAGCAGCCAGGGACAGGGGGGCTACAATGAGCAGTTCTTC. This translates into CASSQGQGGYNEQFF. The V and J genes are TRBV3-1 and TRBJ2-1; 11 positions agree with TRBD1. From germline, CDR1 is LGHDT and CDR2 YNNKEL (reference sequence). The CDR3 has 15 amino acids. V shed 3 bases and J 3 bases; nucleotides not matched to a gene: 1.

By sample share, this clonotype is medium-sized. The rearrangement links TRBV14 to TRBJ1-6; TRBD1 matches 7 bases. CDR3 length equals 15 residues. Trimming at V came to 4 bases and at J to 5 bases, leaving 5 bases not matched to a gene. Germline V gene sequence: CDR1 SGHDN, CDR2 FVKESK. The CDR3 DNA reads as TGTGCCAGCAGCCGAGGGGGCCCCAATAATTCACCCCTCCACTTT. Its protein is CASSRGGPNNSPLHF.

This clonotype was counted many times. V gene TRBV4-2 combines with J gene TRBJ2-4; TRBD1 might be the D (6 bases). The V end lost 0 bases, the J end lost 1 base, and 13 bases lay between the germline ends. Germline assignment: CDR1 LGHNA and CDR2 YNFKEQ. The CDR3 loop spans 17 amino acids. In nucleotides, the CDR3 is TGTGCCAGCAGCCAAGATACGCCCGGACAGGCCAAAAACATTCAGTACTTC. Its translation: CASSQDTPGQAKNIQYF.

This clonotype has more than one count but fewer than ten. The chain links TRBV9 to TRBJ2-7; 11 positions agree with TRBD1. This CDR3 contains 14 residues. Germline assignment: CDR1 SGDLS and CDR2 YYNGEE. V lost 4 bases and J lost 7; bases outside the gene matches: 7. Here the CDR3 DNA reads TGTGCCAGCAGCCCAGGGACAGGGGGTCAGGAGCAGTACTTC. Protein: CASSPGTGGQEQYF.

This clonotype is medium-sized by share. The CDR3 spells CASRRDGDTQYF. DNA for the CDR3: TGTGCCAGCAGGAGGGACGGAGATACGCAGTATTTT. The chain is built from TRBV6-1 and TRBJ2-3; possibly TRBD1 or TRBD2 for D (5 bases each). V lost 6 bases and J lost 5, with 9 bases in between. The CDR3 runs to 12 residues. Per germline, CDR1 MNHNS and CDR2 SASEGT.

By share of the sample, this clonotype is medium-sized. The chain employs TRBV12-3 or TRBV12-4 and TRBJ2-7; TRBD1 matches at 10 bases. V dropped 5 bases and J dropped 4; count of bases not matched to a gene: 8. This CDR3 region has 15 residues. This CDR3 is CASSLGTGVTYEQYF. DNA for the CDR3: TGTGCCAGCAGTCTGGGGACAGGGGTAACTTACGAGCAGTACTTC.

The V gene is TRBV11-2, the J gene TRBJ1-6, with D possibly matching TRBD1 (6 bases). Germline V lookup: CDR1 SGHAT, CDR2 FQNNGV. CDR3 size: 13 residues. V was trimmed by 5 bases and J by 13 bases, leaving 15 bases between them. Here the CDR3 reads CASSPIPGAPLHF. CDR3 sequence (DNA): TGTGCCAGCAGCCCCATACCGGGGGCCCCCCTCCACTTT.

Ten or more counts support this clonotype. V and J are TRBV5-1 and TRBJ2-7, with D possibly being TRBD1 (6 bases). Deletions cut 3 bases from V and 0 bases from J, with 13 bases between. The CDR3 has 15 residues. Germline CDR1 and CDR2: SGHRS and YFSETQ. This CDR3 is CASSSSGQSSYEQYF. The CDR3 DNA follows: TGCGCCAGCAGCTCTAGTGGACAGAGCTCCTACGAGCAGTACTTC.

This clonotype was recorded many times. The chain employs TRBV6-1 and TRBJ1-2; D gene uncertain. The CDR3 length is 13 residues. Trimming took 0 bases from V and 2 from J, leaving 4 bases between them. The germline CDR1 and CDR2 sequences are MNHNS and SASEGT. As DNA, the CDR3 is TGTGCCAGCAGTGAAGCACAAAACTATGGCTACACCTTC. The encoded protein is CASSEAQNYGYTF.

This clonotype is medium-sized by share. The rearrangement links TRBV12-3 or TRBV12-4 to TRBJ2-2; D not certain. The V end lost 3 bases, the J end lost 6 bases, and 11 bases lay between the germline ends. The CDR3 has 14 amino acids. CDR3: CASSFGLSAGELFF. CDR3 bases: TGTGCCAGCAGTTTCGGGTTGTCGGCCGGGGAGCTGTTTTTT.

This clonotype occurred many times. The V gene is TRBV7-9, the J gene TRBJ2-1; 7 bases fit TRBD2. J lost 9 bases, V lost 5 bases, and 10 bases had no gene match. Germline V gives CDR1 SEHNR, CDR2 FQNEAQ (reference sequence). The length of the CDR3 is 14 residues. The CDR3 loop is CASSGTTVWGEQFF. The CDR3 nucleotides are TGTGCCAGCAGCGGGACTACTGTCTGGGGTGAGCAGTTCTTC.

V gene TRBV19 combines with J gene TRBJ1-5, with 8 bases that match TRBD1. The CDR3 loop spans 14 amino acids. V shed 7 bases, J shed 5 bases, and the junction held 7 bases outside the gene matches. Germline loops: CDR1 LNHDA, CDR2 SQIVND (reference sequence). The CDR3 is CASNVRGPYQPQHF. The CDR3 nucleotides are TGTGCCAGTAACGTCAGGGGGCCTTATCAGCCCCAGCATTTT. Full variable domain (rest looked up from reference TRBV19 and TRBJ1-5): DGGITQSPKYLFRKEGQNVTLSCEQNLNHDAMYWYRQDPGQGLRLIYYSQIVNDFQKGDIAEGYSVSREKKESFPLTVTSAQKNPTAFYLCASNVRGPYQPQHFGDGTRLSIL.

This clonotype turned up a few times. The rearrangement uses TRBV23-1 and TRBJ2-7; no reliable D call. TRBV23-1 is noted as an ORF with a role that remains uncertain. CDR3 length: 16 residues. With 0 bases removed from V and 4 bases from J, the gap between germline ends came to 16 bases. CDR3 region: CASSQSPPQHNYEQYF. The CDR3 coding sequence is TGCGCCAGCAGTCAATCGCCCCCGCAGCATAATTACGAGCAGTACTTC.

In its sample, this clonotype was seen a few times. The chain carries TRBV5-8 and TRBJ2-7, with TRBD1 identical over 8 bases. From germline, CDR1 is SGHTS and CDR2 YDEGEE. The V and J ends lost 0 bases and 5 bases, in that order; junction bases with no gene match: 7. The CDR3 runs to 15 residues. CDR3 loop: CASSLERRGPDEQYF. The CDR3 DNA sequence: TGTGCCAGCAGCTTGGAGCGCAGGGGGCCGGACGAGCAGTACTTC.